Listed here is a single TCR beta chain. This receptor's antigen is unknown. No base-level quality is on record; no much larger clone is a single base apart. TCRbeta CDR3 regions were amplified from genomic DNA by means of the immunoSEQ Assay, a bias-controlled multiplex PCR. Per the original workflow: Nucleated cell counts per sample were estimated from amplification of reference gene primers within the assay. To quantify the absolute abundance of each unique TCRbeta CDR3 rearrangement, sequence reads were collapsed and filtered. For each sample, productive Simpson clonality was calculated as the square root of Simpson's diversity index across productive rearrangements. TCRdb limited this immuneACCESS table to in-frame rearrangements with V and J called. A share of clones is missing; checked studies link under half to unresolved V genes, and the rest is unexplained. V and J calls plus clone size are reproduced from that table; the DNA served to infer D and trimming. The sample table records 150,000 to 200,000 clones; around two thirds of these occur just once. Clones ranked in the top ten supply less than 3% of the sample.

The data stem from a study of blood T cell repertoires in COVID-19 (dated by TCRdb to 2020 to 2022). Some background on the complete study: The collaborator samples originated in the United States, Italy and Spain and spanned the acute and convalescent phases of COVID-19. The repertoires were made available in a free public database intended to serve as a resource for research on the immune response to SARS-CoV-2. The samples were drawn from two sources: the first 160 participants of the ongoing ImmuneRACE study, and over 950 subjects contributed by 6 global collaborators. Nearly every sample came with metadata listing a de-identified subject ID, COVID-19 status, age in years and sex. The material from the prospective study consisted of cDNA or gDNA derived from T cells, B-cell-depleted T cells, or PBMCs. Where available, HLA class I and class II types were taken from metadata supplied by the sample provider and were not determined by assay-based typing. Deeply sampled blood TCRbeta repertoires from subjects exposed to, actively infected with, or recovered from COVID-19 were included in the dataset.

Cut back by 3 bases and 8 bases, the V and J ends lie 13 bases apart. The germline V gene (reference sequence) sets CDR1 to LNHDA and CDR2 to SQIVND. The CDR3 holds 13 amino acids from the cysteine to the phenylalanine. Only the CDR3 DNA is retained, 39 bases long and in frame from the first base. What the authors observed across the whole study: The quantity of clinical and demographic metadata differed by source and by participant and was supplied without curation.

Collaborating institutions collected whole blood in K2EDTA tubes following their own protocols. For TCRbeta analysis, collaborators shipped samples in one of three forms: frozen whole blood, isolated PBMCs, or DNA extracted from either of those sample types. The V and J genes are TRBV19 and TRBJ1-2, with the D gene uncertain. Sequences were obtained from peripheral blood. This TCR was sampled from a woman of 80 years or more with acute or convalescent COVID-19. CDR3 protein: CASSIGQVQGYTF. The DNA is as follows: TGTGCCAGTAGTATCGGCCAGGTGCAGGGCTACACCTTC.